Presented here are 20 T cell receptor beta chains from one specimen sequenced in a study of T-cell memory formation after mild COVID-19. One entry per CDR3 protein, called by TCRdb with MiXCR from the 5' RACE reads. The sample has more than 100,000 distinct CDR3 sequences, over 15% seen once. The sequenced material came from PBMCs or a T cell subset sorted from them (not recorded which). Every receptor here comes from a man aged 18 to 35 who had mild COVID-19 (a few samples of this study predate the infection). Cell type and time point are not known.

This clonotype was detected a few times. The rearrangement joins TRBV7-2 to TRBJ1-2; TRBD1 agrees at 10 bases. The ends lost 2 bases at V and 8 bases at J; junction bases unmatched: 8. Per germline, CDR1 SGHTA and CDR2 FQGNSA. The CDR3 has 15 amino acids. As DNA, the CDR3 is TGTGCCAGCAGCTTAAGCGGGGGGACAGGGGAAGGCTACACCTTC. It specifies CASSLSGGTGEGYTF.

In this sample, this clonotype turned up a few times. Here the CDR3 DNA reads TGTGCCAGCTCACCAACCCCTTCGTTAGGGGGCATCACCGGGGAGCTGTTTTTT. Translated: CASSPTPSLGGITGELFF. This chain connects TRBV18 to TRBJ2-2; 7 nucleotides agree with TRBD1. The V gene's germline CDR1 is KGHSH and CDR2 LQKENI. The CDR3 runs to 18 residues. V dropped 2 bases and J dropped 4; count of bases not matched to a gene: 13. The full variable domain, rest sourced from reference TRBV18 and TRBJ2-2, is NAGVMQNPRHLVRRRGQEARLRCSPMKGHSHVYWYRQLPEEGLKFMVYLQKENIIDESGMPKERFSAEFPKEGPSILRIQQVVRGDSAAYFCASSPTPSLGGITGELFFGEGSRLTVL.

The chain joins TRBV21-1 to TRBJ1-2; the table's D call of TRBD1 was not tested on the DNA. TRBV21-1 is marked as a pseudogene. This CDR3 region has 15 residues. CDR3 sequence (DNA): TGTGCCAGCAGGGGACAGGGGCAGGTTGGCTATGGCTACACCTTC. Its protein product is CASRGQGQVGYGYTF.

There are a few counts of this clonotype. The chain uses TRBV7-9 and TRBJ1-1; 7 bases match TRBD1. Germline CDR1 reads SEHNR; CDR2 reads FQNEAQ (reference sequence). V lost 6 bases, J lost 4 bases, and 5 bases stayed unmatched. The CDR3 consists of 13 residues. CDR3 coding DNA: TGTGCCAGCAGACTACAGGGGTTCACTGAAGCTTTCTTT. Amino acids: CASRLQGFTEAFF.

V usage is TRBV5-8 and J usage is TRBJ2-2; D is perhaps TRBD2 (7 bases). The CDR3 is 16 residues long. The V end lost 4 bases, the J end lost 5 bases, and 18 bases lay between the germline ends. Germline V gene sequence: CDR1 SGHTS, CDR2 YDEGEE. The CDR3 coding sequence is TGTGCCAGCAGCCTCGCAAGGGGGGGCGTGACCGGGGAGCTGTTTTTT. Its translation is CASSLARGGVTGELFF.

The V gene is TRBV5-4, the J gene TRBJ2-2; no definite D call. The germline gives CDR1 SGHNT, CDR2 YYREEE (reference sequence). CDR3 length: 15 amino acids. Trimming took 0 bases from V and 3 from J, leaving 9 bases between them. CDR3 loop: CASSLAAVDTGELFF. Written as DNA, the CDR3 is TGTGCCAGCAGCTTGGCGGCGGTCGACACCGGGGAGCTGTTTTTT.

This clonotype was recorded many times. The chain is built from TRBV12-3 or TRBV12-4 and TRBJ2-4; a possible D gene is TRBD2 (6 bases). The CDR3 is 13 amino acids. Trimming stripped 2 bases from V and 4 bases from J, with 6 bases between. The CDR3 sequence: CASSLRGKNIQYF. The CDR3 DNA is TGTGCCAGCAGTTTACGGGGGAAAAACATTCAGTACTTC.

Ten or more counts support this clonotype. The rearrangement joins TRBV3-1 to TRBJ1-1; TRBD1 might be the D (6 bases). Germline lookup yields CDR1 LGHDT and CDR2 YNNKEL (reference sequence). With 5 bases removed from V and 6 bases from J, the gap between germline ends came to 13 bases. The CDR3 totals 13 residues. The CDR3 loop reads CASSMRRGPEAFF. CDR3 DNA: TGTGCCAGCAGCATGCGCAGGGGCCCTGAAGCTTTCTTT.

The rearrangement joins TRBV9 to TRBJ2-2; 14 nucleotides match TRBD2. CDR3 size: 16 residues. The V segment lost 3 bases and the J segment 5 bases; nucleotides outside the gene matches: 3. From germline, CDR1 is SGDLS and CDR2 YYNGEE. CDR3 DNA: TGTGCCAGCAGCGGACTAGCGGGAGGGGGAACCGGGGAGCTGTTTTTT. Amino acids: CASSGLAGGGTGELFF.

This clonotype was detected ten times or more. This chain uses TRBV24-1 with TRBJ2-7; D ambiguous. Germline CDR1 reads KGHDR; CDR2 reads SFDVKD. Trimming took 10 bases from V and 2 from J, leaving 17 bases between them. CDR3 length: 14 residues. CDR3 nucleotides: TGTGCCACGAACCCGGCAGAAAGGGCCTACGAGCAGTACTTC. It translates to CATNPAERAYEQYF.

This clonotype turned up a few times. V usage is TRBV11-2 and J usage is TRBJ2-3, with 11 bases aligning to TRBD2. The CDR3 consists of 16 residues. Germline V CDR1 and CDR2: SGHAT, FQNNGV. Trimming removed 5 bases from V and 1 base from J; junction bases left unmatched: 5. The CDR3 region is CASSPLAGGRTDTQYF. In DNA, the CDR3 is TGTGCCAGCAGCCCCTTAGCGGGGGGGCGCACAGATACGCAGTATTTT. Variable domain in full (rest from reference TRBV11-2 and TRBJ2-3): EAGVAQSPRYKIIEKRQSVAFWCNPISGHATLYWYQQILGQGPKLLIQFQNNGVVDDSQLPKDRFSAERLKGVDSTLKIQPAKLEDSAVYLCASSPLAGGRTDTQYFGPGTRLTVL.

At least ten counts were recorded for this clonotype. The rearrangement uses TRBV5-1 and TRBJ1-2; the match to TRBD1 covers 7 bases. This CDR3 is built from 16 residues. After removal of 0 bases from V and 4 bases from J, the junction contained 9 bases not matched to a gene. The V gene's germline CDR1 is SGHRS and CDR2 YFSETQ. The CDR3 DNA reads TGCGCCAGCAGCTTGGGAGGCGGGACAGTCGGCTATGGCTACACCTTC. Translated, it gives CASSLGGGTVGYGYTF.

CDR3 protein: CASSRGLAGGLNEQFF. Here the CDR3 DNA reads TGCGCCAGCAGCCGCGGGTTAGCGGGGGGCCTCAATGAGCAGTTCTTC. V usage is TRBV5-1 and J usage is TRBJ2-1, with 10 bases fitting TRBD2. Germline V gives CDR1 SGHRS, CDR2 YFSETQ. With V trimmed by 4 bases and J by 6 bases, 10 bases remained unmatched. The CDR3 is 16 residues long. The variable domain in full, with the rest retrieved from reference TRBV5-1 and TRBJ2-1, is KAGVTQTPRYLIKTRGQQVTLSCSPISGHRSVSWYQQTPGQGLQFLFEYFSETQRNKGNFPGRFSGRQFSNSRSEMNVSTLELGDSALYLCASSRGLAGGLNEQFFGPGTRLTVL.

The table lists this clonotype with a few counts. V usage is TRBV5-1 and J usage is TRBJ2-1, with 7 bases aligning to TRBD1. With 3 bases clipped from V and 6 bases from J, the junction kept 3 bases outside the gene matches. The CDR3 runs to 13 residues. Germline V gene sequence: CDR1 SGHRS, CDR2 YFSETQ. The CDR3 DNA reads as TGCGCCAGCAGCTGGACAGGAGGCAATGAGCAGTTCTTC. It translates to CASSWTGGNEQFF. The full variable domain, rest sourced from reference TRBV5-1 and TRBJ2-1, is KAGVTQTPRYLIKTRGQQVTLSCSPISGHRSVSWYQQTPGQGLQFLFEYFSETQRNKGNFPGRFSGRQFSNSRSEMNVSTLELGDSALYLCASSWTGGNEQFFGPGTRLTVL.

This clonotype was detected only a few times. The rearrangement uses TRBV12-3 or TRBV12-4 and TRBJ2-3; D uncertain. The CDR3 is 13 residues long. V gave up 8 bases and J gave up 3 bases, with 12 bases separating them. The CDR3 region is CASLTPSTDTQYF. CDR3 coding DNA: TGTGCCAGCCTAACTCCCTCAACAGATACGCAGTATTTT.

The chain links TRBV12-3 or TRBV12-4 to TRBJ2-1; TRBD2 aligns across 14 bases. Unmatched junction bases numbered 7, after V lost 6 bases and J lost 9 bases. The CDR3 is made up of 15 amino acids. CDR3 residues: CASRPTSGGGGEQFF. The CDR3 bases are TGTGCCAGCAGGCCGACTAGCGGGGGGGGCGGTGAGCAGTTCTTC.

This clonotype has a handful of counts. V and J are TRBV6-6 and TRBJ2-7; TRBD2 might be the D (5 bases). This CDR3 spans 12 amino acids. CDR1 is MNHNY, CDR2 SVGAGI, per germline (reference sequence). V shed 5 bases and J shed 1 base, with 6 bases lying between them. The CDR3 is CASSEGSYEQYV. CDR3 nucleotide sequence: TGTGCCAGCAGTGAGGGTTCCTACGAGCAGTACGTC.

The chain recombines TRBV3-1 with TRBJ2-5, with TRBD2 matching over 7 bases. Germline-derived CDR1 and CDR2 are LGHDT and YNNKEL (reference sequence). The CDR3 runs 16 residues. Trimming cost V 5 bases and J 0 bases; bases outside gene matches: 9. The CDR3 loop reads CASSDPGTKYQETQYF. CDR3 in DNA: TGTGCCAGCAGCGACCCCGGGACTAAGTACCAAGAGACCCAGTACTTC.

The chain combines TRBV14 with TRBJ2-1, with D perhaps matching TRBD1 (5 bases). Germline lookup yields CDR1 SGHDN and CDR2 FVKESK. The CDR3 runs to 16 residues. Between the trimmed V and J ends, which lost 1 base and 5 bases, there was a span of 15 bases. The CDR3, as DNA: TGTGCCAGCAGCCAAGTTCAAGGGGTGTGGAACAATGAGCAGTTCTTC. Amino acids: CASSQVQGVWNNEQFF. The full variable domain, completed using reference TRBV14 and TRBJ2-1, is EAGVTQFPSHSVIEKGQTVTLRCDPISGHDNLYWYRRVMGKEIKFLLHFVKESKQDESGMPNNRFLAERTGGTYSTLKVQPAELEDSGVYFCASSQVQGVWNNEQFFGPGTRLTVL.

The chain carries TRBV9 and TRBJ1-1, with D unresolved. CDR3 length equals 14 residues. V lost 1 base to trimming and J lost 10 bases, with 17 bases between them. The germline CDR1 and CDR2 sequences are SGDLS and YYNGEE. The CDR3 sequence is CASSVKEALEGAFF. The DNA of the CDR3 is TGTGCCAGCAGCGTAAAGGAAGCTCTGGAGGGAGCTTTCTTT.